Presented here are 30 T cell receptor beta chains from one specimen sequenced in a study of cytomegalovirus exposure and HLA in healthy donors. The PCR ran on 60 Vbeta and 13 Jbeta primers. The table came from immunoSEQ multiplex PCR; TCRdb's copy has only in-frame clones and leaves some out. The data show fewer than 110,000 clones, 81% seen once. The sequencing input was PBMCs. These receptors were obtained from a man aged 25 to 45 in good health and CMV-seronegative.

This clone came up a few times. The chain employs TRBV6-1 and TRBJ1-1, with D tentatively TRBD1 (6 bases). This CDR3 has 14 amino acids. The V and J ends lost 1 base and 6 bases respectively, with 12 bases between them. CDR1 and CDR2 from the germline V gene are MNHNS and SASEGT. CDR3 nucleotides: TGTGCCAGCAGTGAAGTTACGGACAGCCCTGAAGCTTTCTTT. Translation: CASSEVTDSPEAFF.

The CDR3 sequence is CASSPTSGSYNEQFF. Written as DNA, the CDR3 is TGCGCCAGCAGCCCGACTAGCGGGAGCTACAATGAGCAGTTCTTC. The chain carries TRBV5-1 and TRBJ2-1; TRBD2 matches 12 bases. CDR3 size: 15 residues. With V trimmed by 4 bases and J by 3 bases, 2 bases remained unmatched. The germline gives CDR1 SGHRS, CDR2 YFSETQ.

The rearrangement uses TRBV7-2 and TRBJ2-7; 10 bases are a match to TRBD2. This CDR3 comprises 13 residues. The V and J ends lost 11 bases and 3 bases, in that order; junction bases with no gene match: 7. Germline-derived CDR1 and CDR2 are SGHTA and FQGNSA. This chain's CDR3 is CAVKTSGIYEQYF. The CDR3 region has the DNA TGTGCCGTGAAAACTAGCGGGATCTACGAGCAGTACTTC.

V is TRBV10-2 and J is TRBJ2-2; 9 positions agree with TRBD2. The CDR3 sequence is 16 residues long. The junction had 9 bases not matched to a gene; V was cut back by 6 bases and J by 4 bases. From germline, CDR1 is WSHSY and CDR2 SAAADI. The CDR3 DNA is TGCGCCAGCAGGGTAGCGGGAGCCGAACTCACCGGGGAGCTGTTTTTT. It is translated as CASRVAGAELTGELFF.

The chain uses TRBV9 and TRBJ1-4; tentatively, D is TRBD1 (5 bases). Germline V gene sequence: CDR1 SGDLS, CDR2 YYNGEE. V shed 4 bases and J shed 5 bases, with 15 bases lying between them. The CDR3 is 15 residues long. The CDR3 reads CASSRSGGGNEKLFF. CDR3 nucleotides: TGTGCCAGCAGCCGTTCTGGGGGAGGGAATGAAAAACTGTTTTTT.

DNA for the CDR3: TGCGCCAGCAGCCAAGATCTGGCAGGGCTAGTTTGGGGCTACACCTTC. As protein: CASSQDLAGLVWGYTF. The V call is TRBV4-1, the J call TRBJ1-2, with D possibly TRBD1 on 5 matching bases. Germline CDR1 and CDR2: MGHRA and YSYEKL. Trimming pared 0 bases from V and 8 bases from J, leaving 19 bases between. The CDR3 extends over 16 amino acids.

V gene TRBV28 combines with J gene TRBJ2-7, with a tentative D call TRBD1 (6 bases). V lost 8 bases, J lost 5 bases, and 16 bases lay in between. From germline, CDR1 is MDHEN and CDR2 SYDVKM. The CDR3 totals 13 residues. The CDR3 reads CASASGQINEQYF. The CDR3 DNA reads as TGTGCCAGCGCCAGCGGACAGATTAACGAGCAGTACTTC.

V and J are TRBV27 and TRBJ2-1; 13 nucleotides line up with TRBD2. V lost 6 bases to trimming and J lost 14 bases; unmatched junction nucleotides: 4. This CDR3 spans 12 amino acids. Germline V gene data show CDR1 as MNHEY and CDR2 as SMNVEV (reference sequence). CDR3: CASRLAGGPKFF. Here the CDR3 DNA reads TGTGCCAGCAGACTAGCGGGAGGGCCGAAGTTCTTC.

This sequence joins TRBV6-5 and TRBJ1-1, with D maybe TRBD1 (6 bases). CDR1 MNHEY and CDR2 SVGAGI come from the germline V gene. V dropped 6 bases and J dropped 4 bases, with 18 bases sitting between them. The CDR3 length is 15 residues. The CDR3 region has the DNA TGTGCCAGCAGCCCCGAGGGGGGGCGCGGCACTGAAGCTTTCTTT. Amino acids: CASSPEGGRGTEAFF.

The V gene is TRBV7-8, the J gene TRBJ1-1, with 9 bases matching TRBD1. The germline CDR1 and CDR2 sequences are SGHVS and FQNEAQ. The CDR3 is 17 amino acids. Trimming at V came to 1 base and at J to 5 bases, leaving 11 bases not matched to a gene. DNA of the CDR3: TGTGCCAGCAGCTTAGTTTCTGCCGGACAGGGGTGGACTGAAGCTTTCTTT. This gives the protein CASSLVSAGQGWTEAFF.

Notes on this clone: A junction end diverges from the germline sequence, so it may reflect a read error. This sequence joins TRBV29-1 and TRBJ2-2; TRBD1 aligns across 8 bases. The CDR3 is made up of 15 amino acids. The germline CDR1 and CDR2 sequences are SQVTM and ANQGSEA. CDR3 protein: CSVESDRVGTGELLF. CDR3 coding DNA: TGCAGCGTTGAATCGGACAGGGTTGGGACCGGGGAGCTGCTTTTT.

This chain links TRBV5-4 with TRBJ1-1, with D perhaps TRBD1 (6 bases). Germline values: CDR1 SGHNT, CDR2 YYREEE (reference sequence). There are 15 residues in the CDR3. Trimming left V 5 bases short and J 0 bases short, with 14 bases between. The CDR3 sequence: CASSKQGMMNTEAFF. CDR3 nucleotide sequence: TGTGCCAGCAGTAAGCAGGGGATGATGAACACTGAAGCTTTCTTT.

A single count supports this clone. The chain employs TRBV28 and TRBJ1-2; 10 nucleotides agree with TRBD1. CDR3 length: 15 amino acids. Trimming removed 3 bases from V and 4 bases from J; junction bases left unmatched: 5. Germline values: CDR1 MDHEN, CDR2 SYDVKM. For the CDR3, the DNA is TGTGCCAGCAGTTTTGGACAGGGGGGGGGCTATGGCTACACCTTC. It codes for CASSFGQGGGYGYTF.

The rearrangement links TRBV13 to TRBJ1-1; 8 bases are shared with TRBD1. The CDR3 sequence is 16 residues long. The V gene's germline CDR1 is PRHDT and CDR2 FYEKMQ (reference sequence). V trimming: 5 bases; J trimming: 4 bases; junction bases outside the gene matches: 12. This chain's CDR3 is CASSPHEDRVGTEAFF. The CDR3 nucleotides read TGTGCCAGCAGCCCACACGAGGACAGGGTGGGCACTGAAGCTTTCTTT. Looking up the rest from reference TRBV13 and TRBJ1-1 gives the full variable domain: AAGVIQSPRHLIKEKRETATLKCYPIPRHDTVYWYQQGPGQDPQFLISFYEKMQSDKGSIPDRFSAQQFSDYHSELNMSSLELGDSALYFCASSPHEDRVGTEAFFGQGTRLTVV.

The chain is built from TRBV6-1 and TRBJ1-2; a possible D gene is TRBD1 (5 bases). V was pared by 1 base and J by 7 bases, with 13 bases between. Germline values: CDR1 MNHNS, CDR2 SASEGT. The CDR3 has 14 residues. CDR3 DNA: TGTGCCAGCAGTGAAGTGGAAGGGGTCTCTGGCTACACCTTC. Protein sequence: CASSEVEGVSGYTF.

J is TRBJ2-7 and V is TRBV6-1; 7 bases line up with TRBD1. Germline loops: CDR1 MNHNS, CDR2 SASEGT. The CDR3 is made up of 11 amino acids. J gave up 9 bases and V 5 bases, and 4 bases lay outside the gene matches. Here the CDR3 reads CASSRRQGQYF. The CDR3 DNA follows: TGTGCCAGCAGTAGACGACAGGGGCAGTACTTC.

As DNA, the CDR3 is TGCGCCAGCAGCCCCGCACAGACCAGACATAACTATGGCTACACCTTC. Amino acids: CASSPAQTRHNYGYTF. The rearrangement links TRBV5-1 to TRBJ1-2; D call uncertain. The ends were cut back, 4 bases at V and 1 base at J, with 17 bases in the middle. This CDR3 contains 16 residues. Germline V gene data show CDR1 as SGHRS and CDR2 as YFSETQ.

This clone has only a few counts. The V call is TRBV14, the J call TRBJ1-2; 10 bases agree with TRBD1. The CDR3 has 16 residues. V shed 3 bases and J 7 bases; nucleotides not matched to a gene: 11. Looked up from germline, CDR1 is SGHDN and CDR2 is FVKESK. CDR3 DNA sequence: TGTGCCAGCAGCCAGGATGACAGGGGGCGTGTGGCTGGCTACACCTTC. Translating it yields CASSQDDRGRVAGYTF.

This clone was picked up a small number of times. Because it lacks the conserved phenylalanine or tryptophan at the end, this CDR3 is likely a read error. The V and J genes are TRBV30 and TRBJ1-4; the match to TRBD1 covers 7 bases. Germline V CDR1 and CDR2: GTSNPN, SVGIG (reference sequence). V shed 1 base, J shed 6 bases, and the junction held 2 bases outside the gene matches. The CDR3 runs 13 residues. The CDR3 reads CAWSDGTDEKLFV. As DNA, the CDR3 is TGTGCCTGGAGTGATGGGACAGATGAAAAACTGTTTGTT.

This sequence joins TRBV7-6 and TRBJ2-1, with 8 bases that match TRBD1. V was pared by 4 bases and J by 11 bases, with 10 bases of the junction left unmatched. There are 14 residues in the CDR3. Germline V gene data show CDR1 as SGHVS and CDR2 as FNYEAQ. The CDR3 region is CASSSTSDRGQQFF. The CDR3 bases are TGTGCCAGCAGCTCGACTTCAGACAGGGGACAGCAGTTCTTC.

The CDR3 coding sequence is TGCGCCAGCAGTTTAGCGTTGGGCGGGGAGCTGTTTTTT. This encodes CASSLALGGELFF. J is TRBJ2-2 and V is TRBV5-1; tentatively, D is TRBD2 (5 bases). The length of the CDR3 is 13 residues. V shed 5 bases and J shed 7 bases, with 12 bases lying between them. CDR1 SGHRS and CDR2 YFSETQ come from the germline V gene.

This rearrangement joins TRBV7-4 to TRBJ2-7, with TRBD2 matching over 14 bases. Trimming removed 4 bases from V and 4 bases from J; junction bases left unmatched: 18. The CDR3 consists of 20 residues. Germline CDR1 is SGHVT and CDR2 is SQSDAQ. The DNA for the CDR3 is TGTGCCAGCAGCTGCGGACTAGCGGGAGGTCAAGTTGGGTCGGATTACGAGCAGTACTTC. Residues: CASSCGLAGGQVGSDYEQYF. Full variable domain (missing parts from reference TRBV7-4 and TRBJ2-7): GAGVSQSPRYKVAKRGRDVALRCDSISGHVTLYWYRQTLGQGSEVLTYSQSDAQRDKSGRPSGRFSAERPERSVSTLKIQRTEQGDSAVYLCASSCGLAGGQVGSDYEQYFGPGTRLTVT.

The chain uses TRBV29-1 and TRBJ1-1, with a weak D call TRBD1 (5 bases). The germline CDR1 and CDR2 sequences are SQVTM and ANQGSEA. This CDR3 comprises 14 residues. The ends were cut back, 3 bases at V and 2 bases at J, with 13 bases in the middle. CDR3: CSVDFLTANTEAFF. For the CDR3, the DNA is TGCAGCGTTGATTTTCTGACAGCCAACACTGAAGCTTTCTTT.

This clone was found a few times. This sequence joins TRBV28 and TRBJ2-1, with TRBD2 matching over 8 bases. Germline CDR1 MDHEN, CDR2 SYDVKM. This CDR3 comprises 13 residues. V shed 7 bases and J 16 bases; nucleotides not matched to a gene: 15. The CDR3 here is CASTLGSKAGVFF. In DNA form, the CDR3 reads TGTGCCAGCACCCTCGGATCCAAAGCGGGAGTCTTCTTC.

The chain recombines TRBV7-8 with TRBJ2-4; TRBD2 is a possible D gene (5 bases). The CDR3 has 17 residues. Germline V gene lookup returns CDR1 SGHVS and CDR2 FQNEAQ. V was cut by 0 bases and J by 0 bases, with 12 bases left in between. The chain's CDR3 is CASSLARGSIAKNIQYF. In DNA, the CDR3 is TGTGCCAGCAGCTTAGCTCGGGGTTCCATAGCCAAAAACATTCAGTACTTC. The whole variable domain, filled in from reference TRBV7-8 and TRBJ2-4, reads GAGVSQSPRYKVAKRGQDVALRCDPISGHVSLFWYQQALGQGPEFLTYFQNEAQLDKSGLPSDRFFAERPEGSVSTLKIQRTQQEDSAVYLCASSLARGSIAKNIQYFGAGTRLSVL.

The V call is TRBV29-1, the J call TRBJ2-5, with 7 positions matching TRBD1. This CDR3 region has 13 residues. The V gene's germline CDR1 is SQVTM and CDR2 ANQGSEA. The V gene end was trimmed by 5 bases and the J gene end by 2 bases; junction bases not matched to a gene: 5. Here the CDR3 reads CSVPGTEQETQYF. The DNA of the CDR3 is TGCAGCGTTCCCGGGACAGAGCAAGAGACCCAGTACTTC.

This clone was counted once. The rearrangement links TRBV12-5 to TRBJ2-1; TRBD2 aligns across 10 bases. V trimming: 8 bases; J trimming: 5 bases; junction bases outside the gene matches: 3. The CDR3 extends over 13 amino acids. Germline-derived CDR1 and CDR2 are LGHNT and FRNRAP. This CDR3 is CASHGLADNEQFF. CDR3 bases: TGTGCTAGTCACGGACTAGCGGACAATGAGCAGTTCTTC.

The CDR3 here is CASSLGGTSYEQYF. CDR3 in DNA: TGCGCCAGCAGCTTGGGCGGGACCTCCTACGAGCAGTACTTC. The chain combines TRBV5-1 with TRBJ2-7, with a weak D call TRBD2 (6 bases). CDR1 is SGHRS and CDR2 is YFSETQ in the germline V gene. V was shortened by 0 bases and J by 0 bases, with 7 bases between the two germline ends. This CDR3 contains 14 residues.

The genes are TRBV19 and TRBJ1-4, with D possibly TRBD1 on 5 matching bases. Per germline, CDR1 LNHDA and CDR2 SQIVND (reference sequence). This CDR3 has 13 amino acids. Trimming removed 5 bases at V and 6 bases at J, with 10 bases between. The CDR3 reads CASSFRVDEKLFF. The CDR3 DNA is TGTGCCAGTAGTTTCAGGGTTGATGAAAAACTGTTTTTT.

The chain joins TRBV7-2 to TRBJ1-2; the D gene is possibly TRBD1 (6 bases). From germline, CDR1 is SGHTA and CDR2 FQGNSA. The CDR3 length is 16 residues. With 1 base removed from V and 7 bases from J, the gap between germline ends came to 19 bases. CDR3 nucleotides: TGTGCCAGCAGCTTAGGGGAGGGGGTTGGGGAATCTGGCTACACCTTC. This translates into CASSLGEGVGESGYTF.